Listed here is a single T cell receptor beta chain. This record comes from a study of T cells in localized non-small cell lung cancer. Profiled with immunoSEQ multiplex PCR; TCRdb holds only in-frame clones, not every one. The sample has tens of thousands of clones, 86% seen once. V was clipped by 5 bases and J by 2 bases, with 7 bases between them. The V gene's germline CDR1 is MDHEN and CDR2 SYDVKM. The CDR3 has 12 amino acids. The rearrangement uses TRBV28 and TRBJ2-7, with D unclear. Sequenced material: peripheral blood mononuclear cells, taken before any cancer treatment. This receptor was taken from a male donor aged 60 or over with stage II lung adenocarcinoma. The CDR3 DNA is TGTGCCAGCAGTCTGGGGACCTACGAGCAGTACTTC. Its protein is CASSLGTYEQYF. The variable domain in full, completed from reference TRBV28 and TRBJ2-7, reads DVKVTQSSRYLVKRTGEKVFLECVQDMDHENMFWYRQDPGLGLRLIYFSYDVKMKEKGDIPEGYSVSREKKERFSLILESASTNQTSMYLCASSLGTYEQYFGPGTRLTVT.